The sequence of this TCR beta chain was determined in a study of blood T cell repertoires in COVID-19. As for the study in general: Samples came from the United States, Italy and Spain, spanning acute and convalescent COVID-19. Nucleic acid was either cDNA or gDNA, and it came from T cells, B-cell-depleted T cells, or PBMCs.

Authors' methods: Nucleated cell counts were estimated from reference gene primer amplification. TCRdb's table, derived via immunoSEQ multiplex PCR, lists solely in-frame clones and lacks some. V and J calls plus clone size are reproduced from that table; the DNA served to infer D and trimming. The table records 100,000 to 110,000 clones, 70% to 90% of them present only once. Trimming stripped 0 bases from V and 2 bases from J, with 13 bases between. The CDR3 is 16 residues long. CDR1 is LGHNA, CDR2 YSLEER, per germline. Sequenced material: peripheral blood. The rearrangement links TRBV4-3 to TRBJ2-5; possible D gene TRBD2, 5 bases. The receptor's source is a human donor in a cohort sampled during active COVID-19. The CDR3 nucleotides read TGCGCCAGCAGCCAAGAGGGAGCAAGACTACAAGAGACCCAGTACTTC. Translated, it gives CASSQEGARLQETQYF.